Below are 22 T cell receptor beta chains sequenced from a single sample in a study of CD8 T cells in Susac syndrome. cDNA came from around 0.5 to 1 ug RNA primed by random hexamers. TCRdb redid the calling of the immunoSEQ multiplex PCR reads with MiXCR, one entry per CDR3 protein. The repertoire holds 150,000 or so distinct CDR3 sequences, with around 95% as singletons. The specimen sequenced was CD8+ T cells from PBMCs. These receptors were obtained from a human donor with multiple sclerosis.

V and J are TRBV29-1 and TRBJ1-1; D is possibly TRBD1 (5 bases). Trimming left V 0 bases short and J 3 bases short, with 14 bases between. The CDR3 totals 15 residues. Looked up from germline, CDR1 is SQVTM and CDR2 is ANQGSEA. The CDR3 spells CSVEEGRVGDTEAFF. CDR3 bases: TGCAGCGTTGAAGAAGGGAGGGTGGGGGACACTGAAGCTTTCTTT.

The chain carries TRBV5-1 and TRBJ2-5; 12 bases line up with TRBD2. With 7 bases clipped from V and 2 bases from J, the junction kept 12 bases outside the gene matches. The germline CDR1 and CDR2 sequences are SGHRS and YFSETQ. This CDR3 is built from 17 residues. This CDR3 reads CASVSNRLAGEQETQYF. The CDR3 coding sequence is TGCGCCAGCGTGTCAAATCGACTAGCGGGAGAACAAGAGACCCAGTACTTC.

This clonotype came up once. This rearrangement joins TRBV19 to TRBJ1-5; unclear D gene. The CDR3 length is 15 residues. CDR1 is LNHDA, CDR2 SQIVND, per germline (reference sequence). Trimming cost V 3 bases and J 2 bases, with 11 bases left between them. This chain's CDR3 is CASSMGTRGNQPQHF. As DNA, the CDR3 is TGTGCCAGTAGTATGGGCACACGGGGCAATCAGCCCCAGCATTTT.

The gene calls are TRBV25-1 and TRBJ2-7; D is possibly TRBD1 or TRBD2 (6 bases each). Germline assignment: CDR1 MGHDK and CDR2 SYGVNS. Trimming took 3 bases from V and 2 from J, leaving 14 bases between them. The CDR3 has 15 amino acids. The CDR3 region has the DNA TGTGCCAGCAGTGATACAGGGAGGATCGCCTACGAGCAGTACTTC. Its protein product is CASSDTGRIAYEQYF.

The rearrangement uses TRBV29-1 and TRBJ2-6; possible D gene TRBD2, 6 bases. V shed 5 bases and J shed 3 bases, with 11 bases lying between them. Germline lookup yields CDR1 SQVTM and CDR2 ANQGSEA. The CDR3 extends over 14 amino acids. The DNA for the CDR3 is TGCAGCGTTCCCCGGGGGATTGGGGCCAACGTCCTGACTTTC. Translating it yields CSVPRGIGANVLTF.

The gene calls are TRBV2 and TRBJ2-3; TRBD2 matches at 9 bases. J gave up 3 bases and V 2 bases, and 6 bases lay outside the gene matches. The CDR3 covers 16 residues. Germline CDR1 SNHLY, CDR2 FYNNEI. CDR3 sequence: CASSEKGLAFTDTQYF. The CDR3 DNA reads TGTGCCAGCAGTGAAAAGGGACTAGCATTTACAGATACGCAGTATTTT.

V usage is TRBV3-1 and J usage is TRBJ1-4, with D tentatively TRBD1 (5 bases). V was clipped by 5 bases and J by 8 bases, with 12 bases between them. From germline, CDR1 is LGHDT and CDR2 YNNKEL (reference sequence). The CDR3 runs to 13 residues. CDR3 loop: CASSGGVSEKLFF. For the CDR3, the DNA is TGTGCCAGCAGCGGGGGGGTCTCCGAAAAACTGTTTTTT. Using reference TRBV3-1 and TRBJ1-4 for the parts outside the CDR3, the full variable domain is DTAVSQTPKYLVTQMGNDKSIKCEQNLGHDTMYWYKQDSKKFLKIMFSYNNKELIINETVPNRFSPKSPDKAHLNLHINSLELGDSAVYFCASSGGVSEKLFFGSGTQLSVL.

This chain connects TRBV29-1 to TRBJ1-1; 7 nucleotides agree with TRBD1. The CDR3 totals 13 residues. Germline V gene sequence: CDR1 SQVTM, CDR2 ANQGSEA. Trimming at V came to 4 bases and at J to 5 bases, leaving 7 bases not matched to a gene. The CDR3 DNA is TGCAGCGTTGTCGGGACAGAGGGGACTGAAGCTTTCTTT. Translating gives CSVVGTEGTEAFF.

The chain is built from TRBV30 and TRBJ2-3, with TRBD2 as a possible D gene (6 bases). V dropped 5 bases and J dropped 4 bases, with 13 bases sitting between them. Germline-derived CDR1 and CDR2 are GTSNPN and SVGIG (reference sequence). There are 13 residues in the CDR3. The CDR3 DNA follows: TGTGCCTGGGAGGACGGGAGACCAGATACGCAGTATTTT. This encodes CAWEDGRPDTQYF.

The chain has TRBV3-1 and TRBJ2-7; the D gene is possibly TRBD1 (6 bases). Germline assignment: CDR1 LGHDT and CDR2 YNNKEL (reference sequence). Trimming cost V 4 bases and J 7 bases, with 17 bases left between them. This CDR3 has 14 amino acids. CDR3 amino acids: CASSPSAGAGEQYF. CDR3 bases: TGTGCCAGCAGCCCTTCGGCAGGGGCAGGGGAGCAGTACTTC.

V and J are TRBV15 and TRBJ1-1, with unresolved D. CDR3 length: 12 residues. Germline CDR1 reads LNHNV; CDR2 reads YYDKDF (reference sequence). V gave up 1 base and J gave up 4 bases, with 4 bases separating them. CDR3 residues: CATSRAGTEAFF. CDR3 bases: TGTGCCACCAGCAGAGCGGGCACTGAAGCTTTCTTT.

The CDR3 protein is CASSEEWGVDEQFF. The CDR3 region has the DNA TGTGCCAGCAGTGAAGAATGGGGGGTCGATGAGCAGTTCTTC. This rearrangement joins TRBV2 to TRBJ2-1; possible D gene TRBD2, 6 bases. The germline gives CDR1 SNHLY, CDR2 FYNNEI. V was pared by 1 base and J by 8 bases, with 12 bases between. CDR3 length equals 14 residues.

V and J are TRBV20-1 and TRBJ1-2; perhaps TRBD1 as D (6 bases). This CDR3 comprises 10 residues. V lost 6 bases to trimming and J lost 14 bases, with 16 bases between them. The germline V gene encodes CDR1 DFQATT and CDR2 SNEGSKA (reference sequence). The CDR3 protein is CSANRVSRTF. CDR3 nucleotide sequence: TGCAGTGCCAACAGGGTTTCGCGGACCTTC.

The CDR3: CASSEWTVSYNEQFF. The CDR3 region has the DNA TGTGCCAGCAGCGAGTGGACCGTTTCCTACAATGAGCAGTTCTTC. J is TRBJ2-1 and V is TRBV5-4, with D unclear. The CDR3 totals 15 residues. The V gene lost 4 bases and the J gene lost 1 base, with 12 bases spanning the gap. Germline lookup yields CDR1 SGHNT and CDR2 YYREEE (reference sequence). The full variable domain, its missing parts supplied by reference TRBV5-4 and TRBJ2-1, is ETGVTQSPTHLIKTRGQQVTLRCSSQSGHNTVSWYQQALGQGPQFIFQYYREEENGRGNFPPRFSGLQFPNYSSELNVNALELDDSALYLCASSEWTVSYNEQFFGPGTRLTVL.

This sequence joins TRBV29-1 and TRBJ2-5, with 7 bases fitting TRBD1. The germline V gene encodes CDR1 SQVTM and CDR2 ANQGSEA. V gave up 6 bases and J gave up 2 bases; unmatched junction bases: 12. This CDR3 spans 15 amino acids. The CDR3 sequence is CSVDEPQGDQETQYF. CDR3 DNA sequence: TGCAGCGTCGACGAACCCCAGGGGGATCAAGAGACCCAGTACTTC.

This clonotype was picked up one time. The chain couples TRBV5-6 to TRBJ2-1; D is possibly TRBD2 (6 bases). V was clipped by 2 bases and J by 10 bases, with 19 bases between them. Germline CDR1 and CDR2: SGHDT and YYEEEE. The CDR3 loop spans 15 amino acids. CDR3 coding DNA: TGTGCCAGCAGCTTAGGGTCCGGGGGAATCCGCGAGCAGTTCTTC. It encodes CASSLGSGGIREQFF.

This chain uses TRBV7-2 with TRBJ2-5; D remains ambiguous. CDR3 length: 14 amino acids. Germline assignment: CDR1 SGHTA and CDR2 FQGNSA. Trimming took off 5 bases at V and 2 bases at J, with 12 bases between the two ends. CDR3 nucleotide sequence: TGTGCCAGCAGCCGTACTGGAAAGCAAGAGACCCAGTACTTC. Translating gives CASSRTGKQETQYF.

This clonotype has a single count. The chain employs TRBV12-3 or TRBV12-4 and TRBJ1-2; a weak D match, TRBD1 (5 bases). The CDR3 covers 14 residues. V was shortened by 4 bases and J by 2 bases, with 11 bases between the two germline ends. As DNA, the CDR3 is TGTGCCAGCAGTTCTAGAGAGGGGAACTATGGCTACACCTTC. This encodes CASSSREGNYGYTF.

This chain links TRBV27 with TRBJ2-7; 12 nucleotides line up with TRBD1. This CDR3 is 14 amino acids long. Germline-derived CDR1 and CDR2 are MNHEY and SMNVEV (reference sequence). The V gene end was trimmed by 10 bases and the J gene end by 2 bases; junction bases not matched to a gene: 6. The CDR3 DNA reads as TGTGCCACCCAGGGGACAGGGGGCCCCTACGAGCAGTACTTC. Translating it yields CATQGTGGPYEQYF.

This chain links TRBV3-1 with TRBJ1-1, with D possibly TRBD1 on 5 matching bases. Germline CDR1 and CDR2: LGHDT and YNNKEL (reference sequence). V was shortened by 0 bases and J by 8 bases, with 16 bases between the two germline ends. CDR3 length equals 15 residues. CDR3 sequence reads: CASSQDWRTGLEAFF. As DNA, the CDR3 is TGTGCCAGCAGCCAAGATTGGAGAACAGGATTAGAAGCTTTCTTT.

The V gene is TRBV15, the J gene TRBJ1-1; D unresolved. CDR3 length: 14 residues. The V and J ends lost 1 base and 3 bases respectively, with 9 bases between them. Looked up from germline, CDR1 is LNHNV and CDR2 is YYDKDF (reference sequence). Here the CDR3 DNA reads TGTGCCACCAGCAGAGGAGAAGTTGACACTGAAGCTTTCTTT. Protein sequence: CATSRGEVDTEAFF.

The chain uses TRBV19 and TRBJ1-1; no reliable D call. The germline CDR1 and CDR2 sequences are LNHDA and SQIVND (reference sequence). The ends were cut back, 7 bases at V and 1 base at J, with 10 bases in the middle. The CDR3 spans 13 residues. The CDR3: CASTPGGNTEAFF. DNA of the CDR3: TGTGCCAGTACCCCGGGAGGGAACACTGAAGCTTTCTTT.